This is a list of T cell receptor beta chains from one sample in a study of blood T cell repertoires in COVID-19. Method: immunoSEQ multiplex PCR; TCRdb's copy keeps in-frame clones and lacks some. The sample has about 170,000 clones, about nine tenths seen once; the top ten hold approximately 5%. Sequenced sample: peripheral blood. These receptors were obtained from a man aged 30 to 45 with COVID-19, enrolled during active disease. The CDR3 runs from the conserved cysteine through the conserved F or W.

V	J	CDR3
TRBV28	TRBJ2-2	CASRNRVDTGELFF
TRBV7-3	TRBJ2-3	CASSPRGGREDTQYF
TRBV11-3	TRBJ1-1	CASSLTGAAAFF
TRBV27	TRBJ1-2	CASSQGGQNYGYTF
TRBV13	TRBJ2-7	CASSLPPGEQYF
TRBV29-1	TRBJ2-2	CSVEMGQGAGELFF
TRBV12-3/TRBV12-4	TRBJ1-1	CASSPYRNTEAFF
TRBV3-1/TRBV3-2	TRBJ2-3	CASSLGRGDTQYF
TRBV7-9	TRBJ1-6	CASSLDRGSYNSPLHF
TRBV6-6	TRBJ1-1	CASTRSGDTEAFF
TRBV28	TRBJ2-7	CASSLSPDRLSYEQYF
TRBV3-1/TRBV3-2	TRBJ2-7	CASSQDGLGLGLAGTHEQYF
TRBV6-6	TRBJ1-5	CASSDREINNQPQHF
TRBV28	TRBJ2-7	CASRRPRTGGNYEQYF
TRBV29-1	TRBJ2-7	CSVEQDSSYEQYF
TRBV27	TRBJ2-3	CASHGLDPRTDTQYF
TRBV6-2/TRBV6-3	TRBJ1-5	CASSPLAGRTNQPQHF
TRBV28	TRBJ2-3	CASYGLSETTDTQYF
TRBV19	TRBJ1-2	CASSAGVGYTF
TRBV30	TRBJ1-2	CAWSMGQLYGYTF
TRBV5-5	TRBJ2-5	CASSLSQAVQETQYF
TRBV5-4	TRBJ2-7	CASTPRGGSYEQYF
TRBV6-5	TRBJ1-2	CASGLTGVYGYTF
TRBV6-5	TRBJ2-2	CASQDRGPYTGELFF
TRBV6-2/TRBV6-3	TRBJ2-6	CASSYRFNGASNSGANVLTF
TRBV27	TRBJ2-7	CASSRTPPYEQYF
TRBV19	TRBJ1-2	CASSGLNYGYTF
TRBV10-3	TRBJ2-7	CAIRRTGAGYEQYF
TRBV20-1	TRBJ2-1	CSARGASEQFF
TRBV11-1	TRBJ2-6	CASSPEQSSGANVLTF
TRBV30	TRBJ2-7	CAWREPASGQGYEQYF
TRBV2	TRBJ1-1	CASRERTGATKNTEAFF
TRBV28	TRBJ2-2	CATLSDRGLIGTGELFF
TRBV28	TRBJ2-1	CASSLPAAGEQFF
TRBV5-4	TRBJ1-4	CASSPTGLPEKLFF